The 10 T cell receptor beta chains listed next were all sequenced from one sample in a study of blood T cell repertoires in COVID-19. The protocol was immunoSEQ multiplex PCR, while the TCRdb copy is restricted to in-frame clones and leaves out a portion. The data hold 80,000 or so clones, with roughly 89% observed a single time. Input material: peripheral blood. All receptors come from a man aged 45-65 years with acute or convalescent COVID-19.

The gene calls are TRBV5-4 and TRBJ2-1; D is unresolved. V lost 5 bases and J 9 bases, leaving 12 bases between the germline ends. CDR1 and CDR2 (germline): SGHNT, YYREEE (reference sequence). The CDR3 loop spans 12 amino acids. The CDR3 spells CASRFIGGEQFF. The CDR3 coding sequence is TGTGCCAGCAGATTCATCGGCGGTGAGCAGTTCTTC.

The chain links TRBV7-2 to TRBJ1-3; no definite D call. Germline values: CDR1 SGHTA, CDR2 FQGNSA. The CDR3 contains 15 residues. The V end was cut by 6 bases, the J end by 1 base, with 13 bases between. CDR3 sequence reads: CASRLTAGSGNTIYF. The CDR3 DNA sequence: TGTGCCAGCAGGCTCACGGCGGGGTCTGGAAACACCATATATTTT.

The chain carries TRBV2 and TRBJ2-7; no clear D. V dropped 5 bases and J dropped 4 bases, with 15 bases sitting between them. The CDR3 sequence is 14 residues long. Germline CDR1 reads SNHLY; CDR2 reads FYNNEI. The CDR3 protein is CASSPGLLSYEQYF. Here the CDR3 DNA reads TGTGCCAGCAGTCCTGGCCTTCTCTCTTACGAGCAGTACTTC.

The chain is built from TRBV19 and TRBJ1-4, with D tentatively TRBD1 (5 bases). The V and J ends lost 5 bases and 12 bases respectively, with 16 bases between them. The CDR3 has 13 amino acids. Germline CDR1 LNHDA, CDR2 SQIVND (reference sequence). The CDR3 region is CASSLTTKGQLFF. DNA of the CDR3: TGTGCCAGTAGTCTGACCACGAAGGGGCAACTGTTTTTT.

This clone was detected a few times. The J gene is TRBJ1-1, the V gene TRBV19, with TRBD1 matching over 8 bases. The CDR3 runs 15 residues. The germline CDR1 and CDR2 sequences are LNHDA and SQIVND (reference sequence). The V gene end was trimmed by 1 base and the J gene end by 3 bases; junction bases not matched to a gene: 4. The CDR3 spells CASSIVSGGYTEAFF. The CDR3 DNA follows: TGTGCCAGTAGTATAGTCTCAGGGGGCTACACTGAAGCTTTCTTT.

The chain has TRBV5-1 and TRBJ2-3; 8 nucleotides agree with TRBD2. CDR3 size: 14 residues. Germline CDR1 reads SGHRS; CDR2 reads YFSETQ. The ends lost 5 bases at V and 2 bases at J; junction bases unmatched: 4. CDR3 protein: CASSLAGYTDTQYF. CDR3 coding DNA: TGCGCCAGCAGTTTAGCGGGGTACACAGATACGCAGTATTTT.

The V and J genes are TRBV5-1 and TRBJ1-1, with 7 bases identical to TRBD1. This CDR3 is 15 amino acids long. V dropped 0 bases and J dropped 4; count of bases not matched to a gene: 6. The germline CDR1 and CDR2 sequences are SGHRS and YFSETQ. The CDR3 reads CASSLGRAGGTEAFF. The CDR3 DNA reads as TGCGCCAGCAGCTTGGGTCGGGCAGGGGGCACTGAAGCTTTCTTT.

The rearrangement uses TRBV11-2 and TRBJ1-1; D is ambiguous. The V gene's germline CDR1 is SGHAT and CDR2 FQNNGV. V was pared by 3 bases and J by 4 bases, with 9 bases between. This CDR3 spans 13 amino acids. The CDR3 loop is CASSFRSLTEAFF. In nucleotides, the CDR3 is TGTGCCAGCAGCTTTAGGAGCCTCACTGAAGCTTTCTTT.

For the CDR3, the DNA is TGTGCCAGCACCCCCGGACAGTACTACAATGAGCAGTTCTTC. This gives the protein CASTPGQYYNEQFF. The chain links TRBV3-1 (or the pseudogene TRBV3-2) to TRBJ2-1; TRBD1 might be the D (6 bases). The CDR3 covers 14 residues. Germline CDR1 reads LGHDT; CDR2 reads YNNKEL (reference sequence). With 7 bases removed from V and 3 bases from J, the gap between germline ends came to 13 bases.

In this sample, this clone turned up once. The chain recombines TRBV5-8 with TRBJ2-5, with 9 bases that match TRBD1. Germline V gives CDR1 SGHTS, CDR2 YDEGEE. The CDR3 runs 16 residues. V dropped 4 bases and J dropped 3; count of bases not matched to a gene: 10. CDR3 bases: TGTGCCAGCAGCCAGACACTGGGACAGGGCGAAGAGACCCAGTACTTC. Encoded protein: CASSQTLGQGEETQYF. Filled out from reference TRBV5-8 and TRBJ2-5, the complete variable domain reads EAGVTQSPTHLIKTRGQQATLRCSPISGHTSVYWYQQALGLGLQFLLWYDEGEERNRGNFPPRFSGRQFPNYSSELNVNALELEDSALYLCASSQTLGQGEETQYFGPGTRLLVL.